This TCR beta chain originates from a study of T cell changes during pregnancy in multiple sclerosis. CDR3 length equals 12 residues. V lost 7 bases, J lost 4 bases, and 7 bases lay in between. Per germline, CDR1 LNHDA and CDR2 SQIVND (reference sequence). The assay was immunoSEQ multiplex PCR, and TCRdb's table has in-frame clones only and misses some. This sample has 57,000 or so clones; around 90% occur once, and the top ten carry approximately 3.8%. The rearrangement joins TRBV19 to TRBJ2-2; the D is unclear. Here the sequenced sample was peripheral blood, taken after pregnancy. This receptor was identified in a female donor in good health, enrolled as a control in a pregnancy study. The CDR3 bases are TGTGCCAGTACTTGGAGCACCGGGGAGCTGTTTTTT. Protein sequence: CASTWSTGELFF.